These T cell receptor beta chains were read from a single sample in a study of T cells after yellow fever vaccination. Using its own MiXCR run on the 5' RACE reads, TCRdb lists one record per CDR3 protein. In the table there are some 350,000 distinct CDR3 sequences, roughly 12% of which are singletons. The starting material was PBMCs, obtained on the day of the first yellow fever vaccination. These receptors came from a man aged 18 to 35 who received the YFV17D yellow fever vaccine. CDR3s include the opening cysteine and the closing phenylalanine or tryptophan. The order of the fields is clone size, J gene, D gene, V gene, CDR3 DNA, CDR3 protein. The D gene is left open where the match is weak. Expanded clones get a size class; other rows say once, few or many, or leave the size out.

>few|TRBJ2-5|NA|TRBV7-2
TGTGCCAGCAGCCAAAGACAGGCCCCGTGGACCCAGTACTTC
CASSQRQAPWTQYF
>many|TRBJ2-5|NA|TRBV5-1
TGCGCCAGCAGCTTCTTTGGGAGTCCCCAAGAGACCCAGTACTTC
CASSFFGSPQETQYF
>NA|TRBJ2-5|NA|TRBV4-1
TGCGCCAGCTGCCAAGATCCTAATGACAGGCCATGGGGGACCCAGTACTTC
CASCQDPNDRPWGTQYF
>NA|TRBJ1-2|NA|TRBV7-9
TGTGCCAGCAGCTCGACTAGACAGCGCCCTGCTGGCTACACCTTC
CASSSTRQRPAGYTF
>NA|TRBJ1-4|NA|TRBV12-3/TRBV12-4
TGTGCCAGCAGTTTAGAAGGCCGGCCCCGCTTTTTT
CASSLEGRPRFF
>few|TRBJ1-1|NA|TRBV7-9
TGTGCCAGCAGCCCCAGGGACATGAACACTGAAGCTTTCTTT
CASSPRDMNTEAFF
>few|TRBJ2-2|TRBD2|TRBV7-3
TGTGCCAGCAGCGTGACTAGCGGGGAATCTACCGGGGAGCTGTTTTTT
CASSVTSGESTGELFF
>NA|TRBJ2-1|TRBD1|TRBV6-2/TRBV6-3
TGTGCCAGCAGCCCGGGACAGGCACGATCCTACAATGAGCAGTTCTTC
CASSPGQARSYNEQFF
>few|TRBJ2-1|TRBD1|TRBV5-1
TGCGCCAGCAGTTCAGGGGGTCTCTACAATGAGCAGTTCTTC
CASSSGGLYNEQFF
>many|TRBJ2-5|TRBD2|TRBV3-1
TGTGCCAGCAGCCATTATATAGCGGGGACGCAAGAGACCCAGTACTTC
CASSHYIAGTQETQYF
>many|TRBJ2-5|NA|TRBV28
TGTGCCAGCAACTTCCAAGCCCGAGAGACCCAGTACTTC
CASNFQARETQYF
>NA|TRBJ2-7|NA|TRBV5-1
TGCGCCAGCAGCTGGACCCACCCCAGCCCCTCCTACGAGCAGTACTTC
CASSWTHPSPSYEQYF
>many|TRBJ2-1|NA|TRBV7-2
TGTGCCAGCAGCTTAGTTCTTCGGGGTGGCAATGAGCAGTTCTTC
CASSLVLRGGNEQFF
>few|TRBJ2-5|NA|TRBV7-2
TGTGCCAGCAGGCAACCTAGCGCCGAGACCCAGTACTTC
CASRQPSAETQYF
>NA|TRBJ2-3|NA|TRBV20-1
TGCAGTGCTAGATCACGGGGGAGTAGGACAGATACGCAGTATTTT
CSARSRGSRTDTQYF
>NA|TRBJ2-1|TRBD1|TRBV25-1
TGTGCCAGCAGCGGACACCACGGGACAGGGGGATACAATGAGCAGTTCTTC
CASSGHHGTGGYNEQFF
>few|TRBJ2-1|NA|TRBV2
TGTGCCAGCGCCAGGGAGGCAGACCAACTCTCCGAACAGTTCTTC
CASAREADQLSEQFF